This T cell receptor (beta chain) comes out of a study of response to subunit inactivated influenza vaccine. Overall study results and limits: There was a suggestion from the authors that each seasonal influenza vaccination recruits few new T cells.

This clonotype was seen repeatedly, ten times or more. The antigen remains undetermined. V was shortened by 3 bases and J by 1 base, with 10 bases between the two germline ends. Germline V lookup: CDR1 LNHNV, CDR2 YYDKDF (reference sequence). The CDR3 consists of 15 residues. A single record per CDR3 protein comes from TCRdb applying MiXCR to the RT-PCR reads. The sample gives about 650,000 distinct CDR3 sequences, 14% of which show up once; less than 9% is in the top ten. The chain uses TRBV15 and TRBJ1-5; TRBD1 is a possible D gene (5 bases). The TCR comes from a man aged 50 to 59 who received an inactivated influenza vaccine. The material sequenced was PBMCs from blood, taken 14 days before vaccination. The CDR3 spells CATSSSRQSNQPQHF. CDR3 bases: TGTGCCACCAGCAGTTCCCGACAGAGCAATCAGCCCCAGCATTTT.